This entry lists 29 T cell receptor beta chains sequenced from one sample in a study of blood T cell repertoires in COVID-19. Profiling relied on immunoSEQ multiplex PCR, and the TCRdb table lists in-frame clones only, not all of them. The data show tens of thousands of clones, 65% to 90% seen once. The sample was peripheral blood. These receptors all come from a man aged 40-50 years with acute or convalescent COVID-19.

This chain joins TRBV5-1 and TRBJ2-1; 7 bases line up with TRBD2. The CDR3 spans 15 residues. Germline V CDR1 and CDR2: SGHRS, YFSETQ. V dropped 4 bases and J dropped 0; count of bases not matched to a gene: 4. CDR3 DNA sequence: TGCGCCAGCAGCATAGAGCGGGGCTCCTACAATGAGCAGTTCTTC. Residues: CASSIERGSYNEQFF.

This clone was counted only a few times. J is TRBJ2-1 and V is TRBV2; 9 positions agree with TRBD2. CDR3 size: 16 residues. The germline V gene has CDR1 SNHLY and CDR2 FYNNEI. V shed 5 bases and J 7 bases; nucleotides not matched to a gene: 12. This chain's CDR3 is CASSYWAGGLANEQFF. CDR3 nucleotides: TGTGCCAGCAGTTACTGGGCGGGGGGGCTTGCGAATGAGCAGTTCTTC.

The count of this clone is one. The CDR3 DNA reads as TGCGCCAGCAGCCAAGAGGGCAGCCAGTATAATTCACCCCTCCACTTT. Translating gives CASSQEGSQYNSPLHF. The V and J genes are TRBV4-1 and TRBJ1-6, with D uncertain. The V end was cut by 0 bases, the J end by 4 bases, with 10 bases between. The CDR3 is 16 residues long. From germline, CDR1 is MGHRA and CDR2 YSYEKL.

The chain joins TRBV7-2 to TRBJ2-7, with 12 bases lining up with TRBD1. Trimming cost V 8 bases and J 6 bases; bases outside gene matches: 11. CDR3 size: 15 residues. From germline, CDR1 is SGHTA and CDR2 FQGNSA. CDR3: CASGDRGRPRLEQYF. The CDR3 bases are TGTGCCAGCGGGGACAGGGGGCGCCCCCGACTCGAGCAGTACTTC.

V usage is TRBV6-6 and J usage is TRBJ1-2; D perhaps matches TRBD1 (5 bases). Germline CDR1 and CDR2: MNHNY and SVGAGI (reference sequence). The CDR3 loop spans 13 amino acids. V lost 6 bases and J 4 bases, leaving 12 bases between the germline ends. Here the CDR3 reads CASRGQPSYGYTF. The CDR3 coding sequence is TGTGCCAGCAGGGGGCAGCCCTCCTATGGCTACACCTTC.

This clone showed up just once. The chain links TRBV2 to TRBJ2-7, with 10 positions matching TRBD1. This CDR3 is 14 amino acids long. The V segment lost 6 bases and the J segment 4 bases; nucleotides outside the gene matches: 6. The germline V gene has CDR1 SNHLY and CDR2 FYNNEI. CDR3 sequence reads: CASRPTGGAYEQYF. The CDR3 DNA is TGTGCCAGCAGGCCGACAGGGGGCGCATACGAGCAGTACTTC.

The rearrangement joins TRBV15 to TRBJ1-5; D call uncertain. CDR1 and CDR2 from the germline V gene are LNHNV and YYDKDF (reference sequence). The V gene lost 0 bases and the J gene lost 7 bases, with 7 bases spanning the gap. This CDR3 spans 13 amino acids. CDR3 loop: CATSREGGQPQHF. The CDR3 bases are TGTGCCACCAGCAGAGAGGGAGGCCAGCCCCAGCATTTT.

This clone was observed a few times. The rearrangement joins TRBV23-1 to TRBJ1-5, with D possibly matching TRBD1 (5 bases). TRBV23-1 is classed as an ORF, of uncertain function. The CDR3 loop spans 13 amino acids. V was pared by 9 bases and J by 5 bases, with 14 bases between. The CDR3 nucleotides are TGCGCCAGTCCTGGGGGGGTCCATCAGCCCCAGCATTTT. Amino acids: CASPGGVHQPQHF.

This clone came up once. The genes are TRBV6-5 and TRBJ2-5; 7 bases align to TRBD1. Trimming cost V 7 bases and J 5 bases; bases outside gene matches: 7. Germline lookup yields CDR1 MNHEY and CDR2 SVGAGI. There are 13 residues in the CDR3. The CDR3, as DNA: TGTGCCAGCACCTTCGGGACAGTCGAGACCCAGTACTTC. Translated, it gives CASTFGTVETQYF.

The chain employs TRBV5-4 and TRBJ1-2; a weak D match, TRBD1 (6 bases). The CDR3 consists of 13 residues. The germline gives CDR1 SGHNT, CDR2 YYREEE (reference sequence). V lost 0 bases, J lost 8 bases, and 11 bases lay in between. CDR3 residues: CASSLDRAQGYTF. The CDR3 DNA is TGTGCCAGCAGCTTGGACAGGGCTCAGGGCTACACCTTC.

The chain carries TRBV25-1 and TRBJ1-1; D might be TRBD1 (6 bases). This CDR3 contains 16 residues. Germline V CDR1 and CDR2: MGHDK, SYGVNS. Trimming cost V 6 bases and J 1 base, with 18 bases left between them. CDR3 nucleotide sequence: TGTGCCAGCAGGTTGGAGACCGGGACACCGAACACTGAAGCTTTCTTT. Translation: CASRLETGTPNTEAFF.

This clone is a singleton in its sample. This chain joins TRBV9 and TRBJ2-3; TRBD1 is a possible D gene (5 bases). The V and J ends lost 0 bases and 8 bases respectively, with 16 bases between them. The CDR3 totals 15 residues. Per the germline V gene, CDR1 is SGDLS and CDR2 is YYNGEE. The CDR3 loop is CASSVEAPPRGTQYF. The CDR3 DNA reads as TGTGCCAGCAGCGTAGAGGCTCCGCCTAGGGGTACGCAGTATTTT. Full variable domain (rest looked up from reference TRBV9 and TRBJ2-3): DSGVTQTPKHLITATGQRVTLRCSPRSGDLSVYWYQQSLDQGLQFLIQYYNGEERAKGNILERFSAQQFPDLHSELNLSSLELGDSALYFCASSVEAPPRGTQYFGPGTRLTVL.

This rearrangement joins TRBV9 to TRBJ1-1, with D possibly matching TRBD1 (6 bases). Trimming left V 0 bases short and J 2 bases short, with 14 bases between. Germline V gives CDR1 SGDLS, CDR2 YYNGEE. The CDR3 runs to 16 residues. The DNA for the CDR3 is TGTGCCAGCAGCGTAGATGGGGGCGCAAGTAACACTGAAGCTTTCTTT. It specifies CASSVDGGASNTEAFF.

J is TRBJ1-2 and V is TRBV5-1; D is unresolved. This CDR3 has 14 amino acids. Germline assignment: CDR1 SGHRS and CDR2 YFSETQ. The V end was cut by 0 bases, the J end by 2 bases, with 8 bases between. The CDR3 DNA reads TGCGCCAGCAGCTTGGGGCAGTCAAACTATGGCTACACCTTC. Protein product: CASSLGQSNYGYTF. The full variable domain, in which reference TRBV5-1 and TRBJ1-2 provide the parts outside the CDR3, is KAGVTQTPRYLIKTRGQQVTLSCSPISGHRSVSWYQQTPGQGLQFLFEYFSETQRNKGNFPGRFSGRQFSNSRSEMNVSTLELGDSALYLCASSLGQSNYGYTFGSGTRLTVV.

The chain links TRBV27 to TRBJ2-2; 8 bases agree with TRBD2. Germline assignment: CDR1 MNHEY and CDR2 SMNVEV (reference sequence). After removal of 2 bases from V and 2 bases from J, the junction contained 4 bases not matched to a gene. The CDR3 contains 16 residues. CDR3 in DNA: TGTGCCAGCAGTTTAGCGGGGGGCCCTAACACCGGGGAGCTGTTTTTT. Its protein is CASSLAGGPNTGELFF.

V is TRBV2 and J is TRBJ2-7; 7 positions match TRBD2. The ends lost 7 bases at V and 4 bases at J; junction bases unmatched: 19. The germline CDR1 and CDR2 sequences are SNHLY and FYNNEI. The CDR3 loop spans 17 amino acids. CDR3 amino acids: CASKRGPGREILYEQYF. In nucleotides, the CDR3 is TGTGCCAGCAAAAGGGGTCCTGGGAGGGAGATTCTTTACGAGCAGTACTTC.

This clone was detected only once. The chain carries TRBV7-8 and TRBJ2-1; the match to TRBD2 covers 7 bases. The germline V gene has CDR1 SGHVS and CDR2 FQNEAQ. The CDR3 spans 13 residues. J gave up 10 bases and V 5 bases, and 8 bases lay outside the gene matches. CDR3 coding DNA: TGTGCCAGCAGCAAAGGCGGGGGAGGCGAGCAGTTCTTC. Protein product: CASSKGGGGEQFF. Filled out from reference TRBV7-8 and TRBJ2-1, the complete variable domain reads GAGVSQSPRYKVAKRGQDVALRCDPISGHVSLFWYQQALGQGPEFLTYFQNEAQLDKSGLPSDRFFAERPEGSVSTLKIQRTQQEDSAVYLCASSKGGGGEQFFGPGTRLTVL.

The chain uses TRBV28 and TRBJ2-7, with D perhaps matching TRBD1 (5 bases). V was pared by 10 bases and J by 3 bases, with 13 bases between. CDR1 and CDR2 (germline): MDHEN, SYDVKM. The CDR3 consists of 12 residues. The CDR3 is CATDSDSYEQYF. In nucleotides, the CDR3 is TGTGCCACCGATAGTGACAGCTACGAGCAGTACTTC. Combining the CDR3 with reference TRBV28 and TRBJ2-7 gives the whole variable domain DVKVTQSSRYLVKRTGEKVFLECVQDMDHENMFWYRQDPGLGLRLIYFSYDVKMKEKGDIPEGYSVSREKKERFSLILESASTNQTSMYLCATDSDSYEQYFGPGTRLTVT.

The chain has TRBV6-5 and TRBJ1-1; D is possibly TRBD1 (6 bases). The germline CDR1 and CDR2 sequences are MNHEY and SVGAGI. This CDR3 has 14 amino acids. Trimming left V 5 bases short and J 10 bases short, with 20 bases between. In nucleotides, the CDR3 is TGTGCCAGCAGTCCAGGACAGCCCCCGGTTGTAGCTTTCTTT. Its protein product is CASSPGQPPVVAFF.

The genes are TRBV5-1 and TRBJ1-1; 9 bases fit TRBD1. The length of the CDR3 is 14 residues. Germline-derived CDR1 and CDR2 are SGHRS and YFSETQ. J gave up 5 bases and V 5 bases, and 7 bases lay outside the gene matches. The CDR3 coding sequence is TGCGCCAGCAGTTGGGGACAGGGAGGGACTGAAGCTTTCTTT. Amino acids: CASSWGQGGTEAFF.

The chain joins TRBV5-1 to TRBJ2-6; D might be TRBD2 (5 bases). The CDR3 spans 15 residues. Trimming left V 0 bases short and J 3 bases short, with 7 bases between. Per the germline V gene, CDR1 is SGHRS and CDR2 is YFSETQ. CDR3 sequence: CASSLAGVGANVLTF. The DNA for the CDR3 is TGCGCCAGCAGCTTGGCCGGGGTTGGGGCCAACGTCCTGACTTTC.

The chain is built from TRBV18 and TRBJ1-3, with 8 bases fitting TRBD1. Germline loops: CDR1 KGHSH, CDR2 LQKENI. CDR3 length: 14 residues. With 0 bases clipped from V and 8 bases from J, the junction kept 3 bases outside the gene matches. CDR3 nucleotide sequence: TGTGCCAGCTCACCACCGACAGGGGAAGACACCATATATTTT. It is translated as CASSPPTGEDTIYF.

The chain joins TRBV10-2 to TRBJ2-4; TRBD2 matches at 15 bases. The CDR3 consists of 18 residues. CDR1 and CDR2 from the germline V gene are WSHSY and SAAADI. The J segment lost 2 bases and the V segment lost 4 bases, leaving 6 bases of the junction unmatched. CDR3 sequence (DNA): TGCGCCAGCAGTGTCAGGACTAGCGGGGGGGACTCCAAAAACATTCAGTACTTC. Its translation is CASSVRTSGGDSKNIQYF.

Written as DNA, the CDR3 is TGTGCCAGCAGCCCAATGCTCAGCGGGCGACCCTACAATGAGCAGTTCTTC. Protein sequence: CASSPMLSGRPYNEQFF. This chain uses TRBV11-2 with TRBJ2-1; tentative D call: TRBD2 (6 bases). The length of the CDR3 is 17 residues. CDR1 and CDR2 from the germline V gene are SGHAT and FQNNGV. V lost 5 bases to trimming and J lost 2 bases, with 19 bases between them.

This chain uses TRBV2 with TRBJ2-5; 9 nucleotides align to TRBD1. This CDR3 has 16 residues. In germline, CDR1 is SNHLY, CDR2 FYNNEI. After removal of 8 bases from V and 4 bases from J, the junction contained 14 bases not matched to a gene. CDR3 DNA sequence: TGTGCCAGCCAGGTTGGGGACAGGGATGCTGGAGAGACCCAGTACTTC. This gives the protein CASQVGDRDAGETQYF.

The V call is TRBV30, the J call TRBJ1-1; perhaps TRBD1 as D (6 bases). The germline CDR1 and CDR2 sequences are GTSNPN and SVGIG (reference sequence). The CDR3 sequence is 13 residues long. Trimming cost V 7 bases and J 2 bases, with 14 bases left between them. This chain's CDR3 is CALLRDTNTEAFF. In DNA, the CDR3 is TGTGCCTTACTCCGGGACACTAACACTGAAGCTTTCTTT.

This chain links TRBV7-2 with TRBJ1-5; possible D gene TRBD1, 5 bases. Germline CDR1 and CDR2: SGHTA and FQGNSA. The CDR3 runs 13 residues. V lost 5 bases, J lost 7 bases, and 12 bases lay in between. The CDR3 DNA is TGTGCCAGCAGCGGCGGGGGTTGGCAGCCCCAGCATTTT. Protein sequence: CASSGGGWQPQHF.

The J gene is TRBJ2-7, the V gene TRBV2, with 10 bases fitting TRBD1. CDR3 length equals 13 residues. V shed 8 bases, J shed 4 bases, and the junction held 5 bases outside the gene matches. CDR1 and CDR2 from the germline V gene are SNHLY and FYNNEI. The CDR3 DNA reads TGTGCCAGCCTCCGGGACAGGGGTTACGAGCAGTACTTC. It yields the protein CASLRDRGYEQYF.

The chain is built from TRBV5-5 and TRBJ2-7; tentative D call: TRBD2 (7 bases). The germline V gene encodes CDR1 SGHKS and CDR2 YYEKEE (reference sequence). The CDR3 is made up of 15 amino acids. V lost 5 bases and J 0 bases, leaving 15 bases between the germline ends. Here the CDR3 reads CASSSEGDYSYEQYF. The CDR3 DNA reads as TGTGCCAGCAGTTCGGAGGGGGACTACTCCTACGAGCAGTACTTC.